The 12 T cell receptor beta chains presented below share a single source sample, sequenced in a study of blood T cell repertoires in COVID-19. Measured with immunoSEQ multiplex PCR; TCRdb has only the in-frame clones, and not every one. The repertoire consists of 300,000 to 400,000 clones, with more than 70% occurring once and the leading ten covering around 1.2%. What was sequenced was PBMCs or T cells enriched from blood (not recorded which). The source is a woman aged 18-29 years who had recovered from COVID-19.

The J gene is TRBJ2-3, the V gene TRBV27, with 7 bases identical to TRBD1. The CDR3 runs 15 residues. Per the germline V gene, CDR1 is MNHEY and CDR2 is SMNVEV (reference sequence). After removal of 1 base from V and 4 bases from J, the junction contained 5 bases not matched to a gene. The CDR3 loop reads CASSLLRQGADTQYF. The DNA of the CDR3 is TGTGCCAGCAGTTTATTGCGTCAGGGGGCAGATACGCAGTATTTT.

This clone appeared a few times. The chain is built from TRBV5-6 and TRBJ1-6, with TRBD1 as a possible D gene (6 bases). From germline, CDR1 is SGHDT and CDR2 YYEEEE. The germline V and J ends were trimmed by 2 bases and 6 bases, with 9 bases remaining between them. The CDR3 contains 14 residues. CDR3 amino acids: CASSLLRGNSPLHF. The DNA for the CDR3 is TGTGCCAGCAGCTTACTCAGGGGTAATTCACCCCTCCACTTT.

V usage is TRBV15 and J usage is TRBJ1-4; D uncertain. Trimming removed 2 bases from V and 10 bases from J, with 14 bases in between. Germline values: CDR1 LNHNV, CDR2 YYDKDF (reference sequence). This CDR3 has 14 amino acids. DNA for the CDR3: TGTGCCACCAGCAGATTTAATATGGAGACAAAACTGTTTTTT. Protein product: CATSRFNMETKLFF.

The J gene is TRBJ2-5, the V gene TRBV15; TRBD2 matches at 7 bases. The germline V gene has CDR1 LNHNV and CDR2 YYDKDF (reference sequence). The J segment lost 3 bases and the V segment lost 6 bases, leaving 4 bases of the junction unmatched. CDR3 length equals 13 residues. CDR3 sequence reads: CATRGGRKETQYF. In DNA, the CDR3 is TGTGCCACCAGGGGGGGGAGGAAAGAGACCCAGTACTTC.

The chain uses TRBV5-1 and TRBJ2-7; 9 nucleotides align to TRBD2. CDR3 length: 19 residues. Germline V lookup: CDR1 SGHRS, CDR2 YFSETQ. With V trimmed by 0 bases and J by 0 bases, 13 bases remained unmatched. The CDR3 region is CASSLEPKSTSGGSYEQYF. The CDR3 DNA is TGCGCCAGCAGCTTGGAACCAAAATCGACTAGCGGAGGCTCCTACGAGCAGTACTTC. Filled out from reference TRBV5-1 and TRBJ2-7, the complete variable domain reads KAGVTQTPRYLIKTRGQQVTLSCSPISGHRSVSWYQQTPGQGLQFLFEYFSETQRNKGNFPGRFSGRQFSNSRSEMNVSTLELGDSALYLCASSLEPKSTSGGSYEQYFGPGTRLTVT.

This clone came up a few times. The gene calls are TRBV6-2 or TRBV6-3 and TRBJ1-5, with D perhaps matching TRBD1 (5 bases). The CDR3 length is 14 residues. With 5 bases removed from V and 7 bases from J, the gap between germline ends came to 15 bases. Germline CDR1 is MNHEY and CDR2 is SVGEGT. CDR3 residues: CASSPALRVQPQHF. The CDR3 DNA is TGTGCCAGCAGTCCCGCTCTCAGGGTCCAGCCCCAGCATTTT.

A single count supports this clone. The J gene is TRBJ1-5, the V gene TRBV6-6; perhaps TRBD1 as D (5 bases). Germline V gene data show CDR1 as MNHNY and CDR2 as SVGAGI (reference sequence). V shed 6 bases and J shed 0 bases, with 15 bases lying between them. This CDR3 comprises 16 residues. The CDR3 is CASRLYGGNSNQPQHF. For the CDR3, the DNA is TGTGCCAGCAGGCTATACGGGGGAAATAGCAATCAGCCCCAGCATTTT.

A few counts support this clone. The chain couples TRBV10-3 to TRBJ2-7; D possibly corresponds to TRBD1 (5 bases). The CDR3 sequence is 12 residues long. Germline CDR1 reads ENHRY; CDR2 reads SYGVKD. The ends were cut back, 9 bases at V and 5 bases at J, with 14 bases in the middle. CDR3 in DNA: TGTGCCATTGCAGGGATGGTTGACGAGCAGTACTTC. It codes for CAIAGMVDEQYF.

This chain links TRBV5-6 with TRBJ1-3, with D possibly TRBD1 on 5 matching bases. V dropped 4 bases and J dropped 0 bases, with 17 bases sitting between them. CDR3 length: 17 residues. The germline V gene encodes CDR1 SGHDT and CDR2 YYEEEE. The CDR3 DNA reads TGTGCCAGCAGCACCTCGGGACTGCTGAACTCTGGAAACACCATATATTTT. The encoded protein is CASSTSGLLNSGNTIYF.

This clone has a handful of counts. V and J are TRBV28 and TRBJ1-3, with 7 bases that match TRBD1. The junction had 2 bases not matched to a gene; V was cut back by 4 bases and J by 2 bases. CDR1 MDHEN and CDR2 SYDVKM come from the germline V gene. The CDR3 consists of 14 residues. The CDR3 protein is CASSSRGPGNTIYF. DNA of the CDR3: TGTGCCAGCAGTTCGAGGGGGCCTGGAAACACCATATATTTT. Full variable domain (outside the CDR3, taken from reference TRBV28 and TRBJ1-3): DVKVTQSSRYLVKRTGEKVFLECVQDMDHENMFWYRQDPGLGLRLIYFSYDVKMKEKGDIPEGYSVSREKKERFSLILESASTNQTSMYLCASSSRGPGNTIYFGEGSWLTVV.

This clone has only one observation. The chain combines TRBV19 with TRBJ1-5; the D gene is possibly TRBD1 (6 bases). V was trimmed by 6 bases and J by 2 bases, leaving 23 bases between them. There are 18 residues in the CDR3. CDR1 and CDR2 (germline): LNHDA, SQIVND (reference sequence). The chain's CDR3 is CASSTWALGALGNQPQHF. The CDR3 nucleotides are TGTGCCAGTAGCACCTGGGCTTTGGGGGCGCTGGGCAATCAGCCCCAGCATTTT.

This chain joins TRBV24-1 and TRBJ2-1; possibly TRBD2 for D (5 bases). The CDR3 covers 13 residues. The V gene's germline CDR1 is KGHDR and CDR2 SFDVKD. V was shortened by 4 bases and J by 7 bases, with 10 bases between the two germline ends. CDR3 residues: CATSDLGENEQFF. Written as DNA, the CDR3 is TGTGCCACCAGTGACCTGGGAGAGAATGAGCAGTTCTTC.